The present TCR beta chain was sequenced within a study of cytotoxic CD8 clonotypes in ibrutinib-treated CLL. Background on the study: The study included about a dozen relapsed/refractory and 15 treatment-naive patients; roughly 18 had IGHV unmutated disease. Samples yielded averages of around 280,000 productive templates and about 89,000 productive rearrangements. Findings and limits, study-wide: The study sampled sustained-remission and progressing patients at different times.

Some clones are missing from TCRdb's copy, which holds only in-frame ones; the method was immunoSEQ multiplex PCR. This sample yields approximately 74,000 clones, of which around 84% are seen a single time; around 7.7% belongs to the top ten. With regard to this clone: Its cognate antigen is unknown.

Deletions cut 0 bases from V and 10 bases from J, with 16 bases between. The CDR3 spans 16 residues. Germline CDR1 MGHRA, CDR2 YSYEKL. Here the sequenced sample was PBMCs, taken at disease progression, from a patient treated with ibrutinib. The V call is TRBV4-1, the J call TRBJ1-6; no clear D. The TCR originated in a human donor with chronic lymphocytic leukemia. The CDR3 loop is CASSQESGQRLSPLHF. In DNA, the CDR3 is TGCGCCAGCAGCCAAGAGTCCGGCCAACGCTTGTCACCCCTCCACTTT.